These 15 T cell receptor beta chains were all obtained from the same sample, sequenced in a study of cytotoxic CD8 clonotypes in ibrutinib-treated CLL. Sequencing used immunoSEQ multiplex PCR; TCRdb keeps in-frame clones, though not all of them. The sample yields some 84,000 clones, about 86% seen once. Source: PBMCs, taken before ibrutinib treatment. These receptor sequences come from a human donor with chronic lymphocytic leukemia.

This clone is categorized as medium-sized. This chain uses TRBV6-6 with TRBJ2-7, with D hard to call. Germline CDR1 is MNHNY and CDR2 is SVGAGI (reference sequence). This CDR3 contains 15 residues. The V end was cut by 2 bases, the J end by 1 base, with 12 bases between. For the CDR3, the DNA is TGTGCCAGCAGTTACATGGCGGTGACTTCCTACGAGCAGTACTTC. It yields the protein CASSYMAVTSYEQYF.

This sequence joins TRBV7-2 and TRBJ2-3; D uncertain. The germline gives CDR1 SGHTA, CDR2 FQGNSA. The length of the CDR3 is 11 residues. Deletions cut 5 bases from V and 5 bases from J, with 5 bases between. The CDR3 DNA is TGTGCCAGCAGCCCGTTAGATACGCAGTATTTT. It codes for CASSPLDTQYF.

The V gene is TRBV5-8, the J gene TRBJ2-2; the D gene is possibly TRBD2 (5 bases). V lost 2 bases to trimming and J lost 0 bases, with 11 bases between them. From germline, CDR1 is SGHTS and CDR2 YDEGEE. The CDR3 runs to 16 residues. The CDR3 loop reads CASSFRRGSNTGELFF. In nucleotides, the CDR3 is TGTGCCAGCAGCTTCCGCCGGGGATCGAACACCGGGGAGCTGTTTTTT.

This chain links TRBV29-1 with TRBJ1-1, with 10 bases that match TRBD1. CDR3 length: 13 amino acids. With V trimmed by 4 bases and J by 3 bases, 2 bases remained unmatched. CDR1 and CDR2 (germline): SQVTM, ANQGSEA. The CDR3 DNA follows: TGCAGCGTTGCGACAGGGGGCGACACTGAAGCTTTCTTT. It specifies CSVATGGDTEAFF.

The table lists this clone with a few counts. CDR3 in amino acids: CASSLAQIRTF. CDR3 in DNA: TGTGCCAGCAGCCTTGCCCAAATTCGGACCTTC. The chain joins TRBV7-2 to TRBJ1-2; D call uncertain. Germline assignment: CDR1 SGHTA and CDR2 FQGNSA. CDR3 length equals 11 residues. V was cut by 5 bases and J by 14 bases, with 15 bases left in between.

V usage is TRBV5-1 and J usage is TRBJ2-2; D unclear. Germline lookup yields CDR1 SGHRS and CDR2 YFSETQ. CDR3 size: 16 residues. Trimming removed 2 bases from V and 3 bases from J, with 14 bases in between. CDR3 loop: CASSLGASVYTGELFF. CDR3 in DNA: TGCGCCAGCAGCTTAGGCGCGTCTGTCTACACCGGGGAGCTGTTTTTT.

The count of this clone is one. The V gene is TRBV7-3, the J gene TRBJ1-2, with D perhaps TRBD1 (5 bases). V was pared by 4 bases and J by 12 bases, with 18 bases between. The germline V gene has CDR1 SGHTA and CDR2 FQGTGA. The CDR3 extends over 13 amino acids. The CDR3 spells CASSSLRWGTDTF. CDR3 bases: TGTGCCAGCAGCTCCCTTAGGTGGGGCACAGACACCTTC.

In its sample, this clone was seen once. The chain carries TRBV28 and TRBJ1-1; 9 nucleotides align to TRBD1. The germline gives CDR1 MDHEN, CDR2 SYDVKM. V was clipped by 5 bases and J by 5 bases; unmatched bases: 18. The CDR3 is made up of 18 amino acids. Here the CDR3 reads CASSNTGTGRGFGTEAFF. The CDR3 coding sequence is TGTGCCAGCAGTAACACCGGGACAGGGAGGGGTTTTGGGACTGAAGCTTTCTTT.

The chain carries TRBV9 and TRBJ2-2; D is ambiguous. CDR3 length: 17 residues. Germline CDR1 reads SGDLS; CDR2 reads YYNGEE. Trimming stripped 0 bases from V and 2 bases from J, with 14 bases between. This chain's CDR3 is CASSVGFFEPNTGELFF. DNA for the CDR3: TGTGCCAGCAGCGTAGGTTTTTTTGAGCCCAACACCGGGGAGCTGTTTTTT.

The CDR3 DNA follows: TGTGCCAGTAGTATCCTGGCTAGCGGGAGCAATGAGCAGTTCTTC. Amino acid sequence: CASSILASGSNEQFF. V is TRBV19 and J is TRBJ2-1, with TRBD2 matching over 10 bases. Germline trimming cut 3 bases from V and 6 bases from J; bases unmatched to any gene: 5. The CDR3 consists of 15 residues. The germline CDR1 and CDR2 sequences are LNHDA and SQIVND (reference sequence).

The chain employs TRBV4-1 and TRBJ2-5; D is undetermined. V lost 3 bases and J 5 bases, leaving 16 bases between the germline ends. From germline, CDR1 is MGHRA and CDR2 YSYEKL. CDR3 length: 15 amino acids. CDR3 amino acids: CASSQDVDVYETQYF. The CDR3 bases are TGCGCCAGCAGCCAGGACGTCGACGTATATGAGACCCAGTACTTC.

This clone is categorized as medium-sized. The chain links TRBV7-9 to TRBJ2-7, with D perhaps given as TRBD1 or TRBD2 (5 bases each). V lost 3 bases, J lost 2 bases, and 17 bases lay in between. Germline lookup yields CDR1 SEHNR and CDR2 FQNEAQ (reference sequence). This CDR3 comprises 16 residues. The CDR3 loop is CASSFGPGRGTYEQYF. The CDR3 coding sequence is TGTGCCAGCAGCTTCGGCCCGGGACGGGGAACCTACGAGCAGTACTTC. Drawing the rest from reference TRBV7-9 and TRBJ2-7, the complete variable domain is DTGVSQNPRHKITKRGQNVTFRCDPISEHNRLYWYRQTLGQGPEFLTYFQNEAQLEKSRLLSDRFSAERPKGSFSTLEIQRTEQGDSAMYLCASSFGPGRGTYEQYFGPGTRLTVT.

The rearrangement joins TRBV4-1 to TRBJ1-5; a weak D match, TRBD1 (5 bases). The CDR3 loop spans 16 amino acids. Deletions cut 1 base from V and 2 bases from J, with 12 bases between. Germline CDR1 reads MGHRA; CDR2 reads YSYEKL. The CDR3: CASSQGGGRGNQPQHF. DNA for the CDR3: TGCGCCAGCAGCCAAGGAGGCGGCAGGGGCAATCAGCCCCAGCATTTT.

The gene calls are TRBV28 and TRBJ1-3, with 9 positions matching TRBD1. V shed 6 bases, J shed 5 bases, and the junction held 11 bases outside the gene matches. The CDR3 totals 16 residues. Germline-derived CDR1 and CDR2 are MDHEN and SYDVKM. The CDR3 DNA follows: TGTGCCAGCAGCTCCGGGACAGGGTACAGGAGAAACACCATATATTTT. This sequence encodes CASSSGTGYRRNTIYF. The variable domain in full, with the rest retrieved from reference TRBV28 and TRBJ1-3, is DVKVTQSSRYLVKRTGEKVFLECVQDMDHENMFWYRQDPGLGLRLIYFSYDVKMKEKGDIPEGYSVSREKKERFSLILESASTNQTSMYLCASSSGTGYRRNTIYFGEGSWLTVV.

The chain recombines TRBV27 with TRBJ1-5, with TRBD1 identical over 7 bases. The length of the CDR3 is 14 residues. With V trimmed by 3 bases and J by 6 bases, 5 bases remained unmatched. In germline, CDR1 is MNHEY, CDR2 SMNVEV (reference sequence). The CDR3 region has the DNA TGTGCCAGCAGTTTGACAGGGCCTCTTCAGCCCCAGCATTTT. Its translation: CASSLTGPLQPQHF.